This passage covers 18 T cell receptor beta chains from one sample sequenced in a study of cytomegalovirus exposure and HLA in healthy donors. Amplification used 60 Vbeta primers and 13 Jbeta primers. Measured with immunoSEQ multiplex PCR; TCRdb has only the in-frame clones, and not every one. The table records approximately 130,000 clones, approximately 84% of them present only once. The sample comprised PBMCs. The receptors here all came from a boy younger than 10 in good health and CMV-seronegative.

The chain uses TRBV19 and TRBJ2-3, with 10 bases that match TRBD2. Trimming removed 3 bases from V and 2 bases from J; junction bases left unmatched: 8. CDR1 is LNHDA, CDR2 SQIVND, per germline (reference sequence). This CDR3 has 17 amino acids. The CDR3 reads CASSIILAGDATDTQYF. In nucleotides, the CDR3 is TGTGCCAGTAGTATCATCCTAGCGGGAGATGCCACAGATACGCAGTATTTT.

This sequence joins TRBV6-5 and TRBJ1-2; D possibly corresponds to TRBD1 (5 bases). CDR1 is MNHEY and CDR2 is SVGAGI in the germline V gene. V was cut by 8 bases and J by 6 bases, with 22 bases left in between. This CDR3 has 15 amino acids. The CDR3 region has the DNA TGTGCCAGCGCTACGGGGGGGTCGAGGGAGGATGGCTACACCTTC. Protein: CASATGGSREDGYTF.

The rearrangement uses TRBV12-5 and TRBJ1-3; D possibly corresponds to TRBD1 (5 bases). The CDR3 sequence is 16 residues long. CDR1 and CDR2 (germline): LGHNT, FRNRAP. The V gene lost 8 bases and the J gene lost 4 bases, with 21 bases spanning the gap. DNA of the CDR3: TGTGCTAGTAAGGTCGAGGAGGGACGACTAGGAAACACCATATATTTT. Amino acids: CASKVEEGRLGNTIYF.

This sequence joins TRBV4-2 and TRBJ1-5; D is unresolved. The V and J ends lost 1 base and 4 bases respectively, with 11 bases between them. The CDR3 loop spans 15 amino acids. From germline, CDR1 is LGHNA and CDR2 YNFKEQ. CDR3 region: CASSQVTDNNQPQHF. The CDR3 bases are TGTGCCAGCAGCCAAGTAACAGATAATAATCAGCCCCAGCATTTT.

The rearrangement joins TRBV10-3 to TRBJ2-3, with D uncertain. CDR1 is ENHRY, CDR2 SYGVKD, per germline. The CDR3 totals 14 residues. The V end lost 1 base, the J end lost 4 bases, and 9 bases lay between the germline ends. The CDR3 loop reads CAISEFPSSDTQYF. CDR3 DNA sequence: TGTGCCATCAGTGAGTTCCCTAGTTCAGATACGCAGTATTTT.

The chain combines TRBV2 with TRBJ1-2; a possible D gene is TRBD1 (5 bases). This CDR3 comprises 15 residues. Germline values: CDR1 SNHLY, CDR2 FYNNEI. Trimming pared 6 bases from V and 3 bases from J, leaving 17 bases between. DNA for the CDR3: TGTGCCAGCAGCGGGACGGACTATGGGGACTATGGCTACACCTTC. Translation gives CASSGTDYGDYGYTF.

The chain employs TRBV28 and TRBJ1-2; a possible D gene is TRBD1 (6 bases). The germline V and J ends were trimmed by 3 bases and 2 bases, with 13 bases remaining between them. CDR1 is MDHEN and CDR2 is SYDVKM in the germline V gene. The CDR3 covers 15 residues. The CDR3 protein is CASSFPEGGNYGYTF. The CDR3 bases are TGTGCCAGCAGTTTTCCGGAGGGGGGGAACTATGGCTACACCTTC.

V gene TRBV29-1 combines with J gene TRBJ2-1, with 13 positions matching TRBD2. CDR1 and CDR2 (germline): SQVTM, ANQGSEA. V was pared by 6 bases and J by 3 bases, with 2 bases of the junction left unmatched. This CDR3 is 14 amino acids long. CDR3 amino acids: CSVGLAGDYNEQFF. The CDR3, as DNA: TGCAGCGTCGGACTAGCGGGAGACTACAATGAGCAGTTCTTC.

V and J are TRBV6-5 and TRBJ1-3, with TRBD1 matching over 7 bases. This CDR3 has 15 residues. Germline CDR1 is MNHEY and CDR2 is SVGAGI. The V gene end was trimmed by 6 bases and the J gene end by 0 bases; junction bases not matched to a gene: 5. DNA of the CDR3: TGTGCCAGCAGCCGACAGGGCACCTCTGGAAACACCATATATTTT. Translation: CASSRQGTSGNTIYF.

The chain couples TRBV6-5 to TRBJ2-7; 10 bases match TRBD2. Germline-derived CDR1 and CDR2 are MNHEY and SVGAGI. This CDR3 is built from 16 residues. J gave up 2 bases and V 1 base, and 5 bases lay outside the gene matches. In DNA form, the CDR3 reads TGTGCCAGCAGTTACTTTCCCCTAGCGGGGGCCTACGAGCAGTACTTC. As protein: CASSYFPLAGAYEQYF.

The chain uses TRBV4-3 and TRBJ1-1, with 8 bases aligning to TRBD1. The CDR3 has 17 amino acids. V was clipped by 4 bases and J by 7 bases; unmatched bases: 17. Germline V lookup: CDR1 LGHNA, CDR2 YSLEER. CDR3 sequence reads: CASSPGRHLTTGGEAFF. As DNA, the CDR3 is TGCGCCAGCAGCCCAGGTCGGCATTTGACCACAGGGGGTGAAGCTTTCTTT.

This clone is a singleton in its sample. This chain links TRBV5-1 with TRBJ1-2, with 7 bases identical to TRBD1. J was trimmed by 7 bases and V by 0 bases; bases with no gene match: 6. CDR1 is SGHRS, CDR2 YFSETQ, per germline. The CDR3 loop spans 14 amino acids. Here the CDR3 reads CASSLGETGIGYTF. In nucleotides, the CDR3 is TGCGCCAGCAGCTTGGGTGAGACAGGGATTGGCTACACCTTC.

This rearrangement joins TRBV4-3 to TRBJ1-1; D possibly corresponds to TRBD1 (5 bases). Deletions cut 0 bases from V and 7 bases from J, with 9 bases between. The CDR3 runs 13 residues. Germline V gene data show CDR1 as LGHNA and CDR2 as YSLEER. This CDR3 is CASSQDRGGEAFF. CDR3 bases: TGCGCCAGCAGCCAAGATAGGGGAGGTGAAGCTTTCTTT.

The rearrangement uses TRBV4-1 and TRBJ1-1; weak D call: TRBD1 (6 bases). Per germline, CDR1 MGHRA and CDR2 YSYEKL. The CDR3 totals 15 residues. V was pared by 8 bases and J by 5 bases, with 21 bases between. The CDR3 here is CASGHRGGALTEAFF. The CDR3 DNA reads as TGCGCCAGCGGTCATAGGGGGGGGGCGCTTACTGAAGCTTTCTTT.

CDR3 nucleotide sequence: TGCGCCAGCAGCTTGGCTTTTGATGAGCAGTTCTTC. It is translated as CASSLAFDEQFF. This sequence joins TRBV5-1 and TRBJ2-1; D is ambiguous. From germline, CDR1 is SGHRS and CDR2 YFSETQ. CDR3 length equals 12 residues. V dropped 0 bases and J dropped 8 bases, with 6 bases sitting between them.

Concerning this clone itself: This sample includes further DNA sequences coding for the same CDR3. This chain links TRBV6-5 with TRBJ2-7; possibly TRBD1 for D (6 bases). V was pared by 6 bases and J by 2 bases, with 11 bases between. This CDR3 has 13 amino acids. CDR1 is MNHEY, CDR2 SVGAGI, per germline. The CDR3 bases are TGTGCCAGCAGGAGGGGACATCCCTACGAGCAGTACTTC. Translated, it gives CASRRGHPYEQYF.

J is TRBJ1-3 and V is TRBV9, with D perhaps matching TRBD1 (5 bases). The CDR3 totals 13 residues. The V and J ends lost 4 bases and 9 bases respectively, with 14 bases between them. Per germline, CDR1 SGDLS and CDR2 YYNGEE. The CDR3 reads CASSRTPGGTIYF. CDR3 in DNA: TGTGCCAGCAGCCGAACCCCCGGGGGCACCATATATTTT.

As DNA, the CDR3 is TGCGCCAGCAGCCAAGTGGGGCGGGGGGCTAAAAACATTCAGTACTTC. It encodes CASSQVGRGAKNIQYF. V is TRBV4-1 and J is TRBJ2-4, with 8 bases lining up with TRBD2. CDR1 is MGHRA, CDR2 YSYEKL, per germline. This CDR3 comprises 16 residues. V was pared by 1 base and J by 4 bases, with 6 bases of the junction left unmatched.